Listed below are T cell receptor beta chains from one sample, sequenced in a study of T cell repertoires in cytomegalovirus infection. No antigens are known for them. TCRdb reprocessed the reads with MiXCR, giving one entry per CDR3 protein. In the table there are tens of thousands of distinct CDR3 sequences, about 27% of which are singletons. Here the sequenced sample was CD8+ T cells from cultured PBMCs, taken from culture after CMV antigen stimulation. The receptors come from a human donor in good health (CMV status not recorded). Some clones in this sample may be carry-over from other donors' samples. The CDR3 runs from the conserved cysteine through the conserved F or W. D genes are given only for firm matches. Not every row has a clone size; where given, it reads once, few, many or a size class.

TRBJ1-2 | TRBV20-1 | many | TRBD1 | CSARPQNRTGRGDYGYTF
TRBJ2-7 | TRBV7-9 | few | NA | CATGQQLKPPPGRYEQYF
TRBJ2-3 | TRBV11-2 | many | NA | CASSLHPGPDTQYF
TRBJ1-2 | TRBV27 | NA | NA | CASSLGGHGYTF
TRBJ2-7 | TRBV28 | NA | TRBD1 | CASNRDRDIYEQYF
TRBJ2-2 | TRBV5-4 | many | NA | CASSSVGELFF
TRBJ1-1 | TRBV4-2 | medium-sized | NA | CASSQGGSTGTEAFF
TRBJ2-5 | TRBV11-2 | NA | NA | CGSSLIRGAETQYF
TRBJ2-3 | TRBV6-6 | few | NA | CASSFLPIADFSTDTQYF
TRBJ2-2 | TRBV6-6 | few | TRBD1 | CASTTDRGSVLFF
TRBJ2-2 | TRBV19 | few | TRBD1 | CASSIYYRDRETGELFF
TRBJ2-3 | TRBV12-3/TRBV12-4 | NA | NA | CASSFSGAPLDTQYF
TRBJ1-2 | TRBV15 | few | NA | CATSGNGLEAYGYTF
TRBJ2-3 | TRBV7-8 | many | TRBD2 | CASSLGGLVTDTQYF
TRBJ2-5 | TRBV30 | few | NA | CAWASTGSAETQYF
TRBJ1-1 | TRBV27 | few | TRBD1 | CASSSGTGARDTEAFF
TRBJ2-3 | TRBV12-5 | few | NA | CASGYGLGGYFTDTQYF